These T cell receptor beta chains were read from a single sample in a study of cytomegalovirus exposure and HLA in healthy donors. Libraries were prepared by immunoSEQ multiplex PCR; TCRdb keeps only in-frame clonotypes and omits some of them. The data hold 110,000 or so clones, with 70% to 80% observed a single time. Material: PBMCs. The source of these receptors is a middle-aged man in good health and CMV-seropositive. CDR3s include the opening cysteine and the closing phenylalanine or tryptophan. Fields, in order: V gene, J gene, CDR3 protein.

v_gene: TRBV7-6; j_gene: TRBJ1-2; CDR3aa: CASSLTGNSNYGYTF
v_gene: TRBV7-9; j_gene: TRBJ2-5; CDR3aa: CSSSRMTGAGFQETQYF
v_gene: TRBV25-1; j_gene: TRBJ2-5; CDR3aa: CASSELAGGIDRETQYF
v_gene: TRBV28; j_gene: TRBJ2-7; CDR3aa: CASSLVGQTAYEQYF
v_gene: TRBV4-1; j_gene: TRBJ2-7; CDR3aa: CASSQSSGYEQYF
v_gene: TRBV28; j_gene: TRBJ1-5; CDR3aa: CASSPGGGENQPQHF
v_gene: TRBV13; j_gene: -; CDR3aa: CASSLAIAGGLDTQHF
v_gene: TRBV7-2; j_gene: TRBJ2-3; CDR3aa: CASSSTIPGLNTQYF
v_gene: TRBV5-4; j_gene: TRBJ1-2; CDR3aa: CASSLEGLGGGYTF
v_gene: TRBV10-2; j_gene: TRBJ1-1; CDR3aa: CASRDRNTEAFF
v_gene: TRBV9; j_gene: TRBJ2-4; CDR3aa: CASSPGTSGNIQYF
v_gene: TRBV18; j_gene: TRBJ2-1; CDR3aa: CASSPRGLAGGNNEQFF
v_gene: TRBV7-9; j_gene: TRBJ2-7; CDR3aa: CASSSRQGTTYEQYF
v_gene: TRBV2; j_gene: TRBJ2-3; CDR3aa: CASSENRGADTQYF
v_gene: TRBV2; j_gene: TRBJ2-5; CDR3aa: CASMAKIRETQYF
v_gene: TRBV6-5; j_gene: TRBJ1-1; CDR3aa: CASKTDLMNTEAFF
v_gene: TRBV11-2; j_gene: TRBJ2-3; CDR3aa: CASSRSRGQSSTDTQYF
v_gene: TRBV5-1; j_gene: TRBJ2-6; CDR3aa: CASSSGQGYGANVLTF
v_gene: TRBV18; j_gene: TRBJ2-1; CDR3aa: CASSVTSTVHEQFF
v_gene: TRBV10-3; j_gene: TRBJ2-3; CDR3aa: CAISEQIAGADTQYF
v_gene: TRBV7-6; j_gene: TRBJ2-7; CDR3aa: CASSLAASYEQYF
v_gene: TRBV2; j_gene: TRBJ1-2; CDR3aa: CASSDRQGRYGYTF
v_gene: TRBV5-6; j_gene: TRBJ2-7; CDR3aa: CASSSETTYEQYF
v_gene: TRBV7-2; j_gene: TRBJ1-2; CDR3aa: CASSLRSEGYTF
v_gene: TRBV6-5; j_gene: TRBJ1-2; CDR3aa: CASSYREQIIYGYTF
v_gene: TRBV28; j_gene: TRBJ2-3; CDR3aa: CASSPDYLHPDTQYF
v_gene: TRBV9; j_gene: TRBJ2-5; CDR3aa: CASSARLAGGQETQYF
v_gene: TRBV27; j_gene: TRBJ1-5; CDR3aa: CASSSDTFGTQPQHF
v_gene: TRBV7-2; j_gene: TRBJ1-4; CDR3aa: CASSLPDRQLFF
v_gene: TRBV13; j_gene: TRBJ1-1; CDR3aa: CASSLLGTGVTEAFF
v_gene: TRBV27; j_gene: TRBJ2-7; CDR3aa: CASSPGLLYEQYF
v_gene: TRBV5-5; j_gene: TRBJ1-2; CDR3aa: CASSLGQGGLGYTF
v_gene: TRBV11-2; j_gene: TRBJ1-2; CDR3aa: CASSLVGGNYGYTF
v_gene: TRBV12-5; j_gene: TRBJ2-7; CDR3aa: CASGQSYSGASYEQYF
v_gene: TRBV4-3; j_gene: TRBJ2-5; CDR3aa: CASSQDGRGEETQYF
v_gene: TRBV19; j_gene: TRBJ1-1; CDR3aa: CASSIPSRGTEAFF
v_gene: TRBV7-2; j_gene: TRBJ2-1; CDR3aa: CASSLGSNNEQFF
v_gene: TRBV11-3; j_gene: TRBJ2-1; CDR3aa: CASSLSAMDPQFF
v_gene: TRBV28; j_gene: TRBJ2-6; CDR3aa: CASSLTRAPGANVLTF
v_gene: TRBV14; j_gene: TRBJ1-2; CDR3aa: CASSLRTGTGEGYYGYTF
v_gene: TRBV29-1; j_gene: TRBJ1-1; CDR3aa: CKAGTENTEAFF
v_gene: TRBV18; j_gene: TRBJ1-2; CDR3aa: CASSQTDRDYGYTF
v_gene: TRBV5-5; j_gene: TRBJ2-6; CDR3aa: CASSSQGGQRLVNVLTF
v_gene: TRBV20-1; j_gene: TRBJ1-1; CDR3aa: CSAQGVPEAFF
v_gene: TRBV5-4; j_gene: TRBJ2-7; CDR3aa: CASSAGLAGETGEQYF
v_gene: TRBV5-1; j_gene: TRBJ2-5; CDR3aa: CASSLMRGGQETQYF
v_gene: TRBV11-2; j_gene: TRBJ2-5; CDR3aa: CASSSLLGPRETQYF
v_gene: TRBV29-1; j_gene: TRBJ2-3; CDR3aa: CSVDGTSGRTDTQYF
v_gene: TRBV11-2; j_gene: TRBJ2-5; CDR3aa: CASSSQGETQYF
v_gene: TRBV19; j_gene: TRBJ2-7; CDR3aa: CASSTGHSYEQYF
v_gene: TRBV11-3; j_gene: TRBJ1-2; CDR3aa: CASSFPGTGHGYTF
v_gene: TRBV5-8; j_gene: TRBJ1-6; CDR3aa: CASSRGRGNMNSPLHF
v_gene: TRBV14; j_gene: TRBJ1-1; CDR3aa: CASSFQRPGQGGLMMNTEAFF
v_gene: TRBV29-1; j_gene: TRBJ1-2; CDR3aa: CGAYHPTGADYGYTF
v_gene: TRBV7-9; j_gene: TRBJ2-2; CDR3aa: CASSMSGTGAGELFF
v_gene: TRBV6-6; j_gene: TRBJ1-2; CDR3aa: CASQAGGEGYTF